Following are 27 T cell receptor beta chains from one sample sequenced in a study of cytomegalovirus exposure and HLA in healthy donors (dated by TCRdb to 2015 to 2018). Libraries came from the immunoSEQ multiplex PCR assay. A mixture of 60 forward primers for TCR Vbeta segments and 13 reverse primers for TCR Jbeta segments was used in the multiplex PCR. The table comes from immuneACCESS by way of TCRdb, which keeps in-frame sequences with V and J called. Part of the clones is missing from these tables; in studies checked, under half for an unresolved V gene and the rest for unknown reasons. The sample profile shows 150,000 to 200,000 clones; approximately 80% of them were found once. Approximately 15% of the sample is in the top ten clones. Sequencing was carried out using PBMCs. These receptors were obtained from a woman between 40 and 50 years old in good health and CMV-seronegative.

The chain uses TRBV10-3 and TRBJ1-2, with 8 bases fitting TRBD1. This CDR3 spans 14 amino acids. Germline values: CDR1 ENHRY, CDR2 SYGVKD. Losses at the gene ends were 7 bases for V and 7 bases for J; bases not matched to a gene: 11. CDR3 sequence (DNA): TGTGCCATCACCGACAGGGGCGACGGGGGTGGCTACACCTTC. Encoded protein: CAITDRGDGGGYTF.

The V and J genes are TRBV27 and TRBJ1-1; a possible D gene is TRBD1 (6 bases). The CDR3 has 17 amino acids. V lost 8 bases and J lost 4, with 26 bases in between. Germline values: CDR1 MNHEY, CDR2 SMNVEV (reference sequence). The CDR3 here is CASLLRPGGAEGTEAFF. The CDR3 nucleotides are TGTGCCAGCCTCCTCCGGCCGGGGGGCGCGGAGGGCACTGAAGCTTTCTTT.

This chain links TRBV11-2 with TRBJ2-1, with a possible D match to TRBD1 (6 bases). Trimming removed 3 bases at V and 6 bases at J, with 12 bases between. CDR1 SGHAT and CDR2 FQNNGV come from the germline V gene. The CDR3 is 14 amino acids. Here the CDR3 DNA reads TGTGCCAGCAGCTTTCTCCGGGACACCAATGAGCAGTTCTTC. This encodes CASSFLRDTNEQFF.

The chain combines TRBV7-2 with TRBJ1-2; possible D gene TRBD1, 6 bases. The CDR3 is 13 amino acids. Germline V CDR1 and CDR2: SGHTA, FQGNSA. V was shortened by 2 bases and J by 7 bases, with 11 bases between the two germline ends. CDR3: CASSLSGASGYTF. Here the CDR3 DNA reads TGTGCCAGCAGCTTATCAGGGGCTAGTGGCTACACCTTC. Full variable domain (remainder filled in from reference TRBV7-2 and TRBJ1-2): GAGVSQSPSNKVTEKGKDVELRCDPISGHTALYWYRQSLGQGLEFLIYFQGNSAPDKSGLPSDRFSAERTGGSVSTLTIQRTQQEDSAVYLCASSLSGASGYTFGSGTRLTVV.

This chain connects TRBV9 to TRBJ2-5; D not resolved. CDR3 length: 16 amino acids. Per the germline V gene, CDR1 is SGDLS and CDR2 is YYNGEE. Trimming shortened V by 3 bases and J by 2 bases, and 17 bases separated the two germline ends. The CDR3 nucleotides read TGTGCCAGCAGCGCGAGATCAGCGCAGATTCAAGAGACCCAGTACTTC. Protein sequence: CASSARSAQIQETQYF.

The genes are TRBV7-9 and TRBJ2-1; no definite D call. The V gene lost 3 bases and the J gene lost 5 bases, with 11 bases spanning the gap. Looked up from germline, CDR1 is SEHNR and CDR2 is FQNEAQ (reference sequence). This CDR3 has 14 residues. This chain's CDR3 is CASSFERENNEQFF. The CDR3 coding sequence is TGTGCCAGCAGCTTCGAGCGAGAAAACAATGAGCAGTTCTTC. Filled out from reference TRBV7-9 and TRBJ2-1, the complete variable domain reads DTGVSQNPRHKITKRGQNVTFRCDPISEHNRLYWYRQTLGQGPEFLTYFQNEAQLEKSRLLSDRFSAERPKGSFSTLEIQRTEQGDSAMYLCASSFERENNEQFFGPGTRLTVL.

Only one count was recorded for this clone. The CDR3 nucleotides are TGTGCCAGCAGCTTACCCGGGTATATGGTAGAGACTGAAGCTTTCTTT. Amino acid sequence: CASSLPGYMVETEAFF. This rearrangement joins TRBV11-2 to TRBJ1-1; the D is unclear. This CDR3 is built from 16 residues. Trimming stripped 2 bases from V and 5 bases from J, with 18 bases between. The V gene's germline CDR1 is SGHAT and CDR2 FQNNGV.

This clone has ten or more counts. The CDR3 sequence is CASSPIGRTEHSPLHF. CDR3 DNA sequence: TGCGCCAGCAGCCCAATCGGTCGGACTGAGCATTCACCCCTCCACTTT. V gene TRBV4-1 combines with J gene TRBJ1-6; no definite D call. V was pared by 4 bases and J by 8 bases, with 18 bases between. CDR3 length: 16 amino acids. Germline CDR1 reads MGHRA; CDR2 reads YSYEKL.

The chain joins TRBV9 to TRBJ2-3; D is unclear. Germline CDR1 is SGDLS and CDR2 is YYNGEE. CDR3 length equals 13 residues. The V gene lost 4 bases and the J gene lost 8 bases, with 14 bases spanning the gap. CDR3 sequence (DNA): TGTGCCAGCAGCCCCGAGGCCCCTGGTACGCAGTATTTT. It is translated as CASSPEAPGTQYF.

The chain is built from TRBV5-3 and TRBJ2-5, with D possibly matching TRBD2 (6 bases). TRBJ2-7 explains the end of the DNA better; the J call may be wrong. TRBV5-3 is filed as an ORF, its function uncertain. CDR3 size: 16 residues. The CDR3 coding sequence is TGTGCCAGAAGCGGGGAGGACGGATCTCTCACCTACGAGCAGTACTTC. Residues: CARSGEDGSLTYEQYF.

J is TRBJ2-4 and V is TRBV6-6, with 9 nucleotides matching TRBD1. CDR3 length: 15 amino acids. The V and J ends lost 5 bases and 5 bases, in that order; junction bases with no gene match: 7. CDR1 is MNHNY and CDR2 is SVGAGI in the germline V gene (reference sequence). The chain's CDR3 is CASSVTTGGENIQYF. The CDR3 nucleotides read TGTGCCAGCAGTGTTACGACAGGGGGTGAAAACATTCAGTACTTC.

The V gene is TRBV9, the J gene TRBJ1-3; TRBD1 might be the D (6 bases). Germline CDR1 and CDR2: SGDLS and YYNGEE. The CDR3 covers 14 residues. Trimming shortened V by 3 bases and J by 8 bases, and 15 bases separated the two germline ends. CDR3 sequence (DNA): TGTGCCAGCAGCGCCACCGGGGGGGCGGACACCATATATTTT. This encodes CASSATGGADTIYF.

Worth noting for this clone: An end of the junction does not agree with germline; a read error may underlie this. CDR3 sequence reads: CSSSLAGEGETQYF. CDR3 nucleotides: TGTTCCAGCAGCTTAGCAGGGGAAGGAGAGACCCAGTACTTC. J is TRBJ2-5 and V is TRBV7-9, with D maybe TRBD1 (6 bases). The CDR3 contains 14 residues. CDR1 SEHNR and CDR2 FQNEAQ come from the germline V gene (reference sequence).

This chain links TRBV19 with TRBJ2-2; TRBD1 is a possible D gene (5 bases). The CDR3 is 16 residues long. Between the trimmed V and J ends, which lost 6 bases and 2 bases, there was a span of 16 bases. Germline V lookup: CDR1 LNHDA, CDR2 SQIVND (reference sequence). As DNA, the CDR3 is TGTGCCAGTAGACCATTTGGGGCATTAAACACCGGGGAGCTGTTTTTT. Encoded protein: CASRPFGALNTGELFF.

The sample holds one count of this clone. The V call is TRBV29-1, the J call TRBJ2-2; possible D gene TRBD1, 5 bases. The CDR3 extends over 14 amino acids. Germline CDR1 is SQVTM and CDR2 is ANQGSEA. Between the trimmed V and J ends, which lost 5 bases and 0 bases, there was a span of 10 bases. CDR3 sequence reads: CSVNPTANTGELFF. CDR3 nucleotides: TGCAGCGTTAATCCGACAGCGAACACCGGGGAGCTGTTTTTT.

Regarding this clone: One junction end does not reproduce the germline sequence, and a read error may be involved. V gene TRBV7-3 combines with J gene TRBJ1-3; D is undetermined. There are 15 residues in the CDR3. Germline loops: CDR1 SGHTA, CDR2 FQGTGA. The CDR3 loop reads CASSLRYVSRNTIYF. In DNA, the CDR3 is TGTGCCAGCAGCTTGCGGTACGTCTCTCGAAACACCATATATTTT. Looking up the rest from reference TRBV7-3 and TRBJ1-3 gives the full variable domain: GAGVSQTPSNKVTEKGKYVELRCDPISGHTALYWYRQSLGQGPEFLIYFQGTGAADDSGLPNDRFFAVRPEGSVSTLKIQRTERGDSAVYLCASSLRYVSRNTIYFGEGSWLTVV.

The V call is TRBV13, the J call TRBJ2-7, with 7 nucleotides matching TRBD1. The CDR3 spans 15 residues. Germline V gene sequence: CDR1 PRHDT, CDR2 FYEKMQ (reference sequence). J lost 6 bases, V lost 5 bases, and 13 bases had no gene match. CDR3 residues: CASSHTGVVFSEQYF. The DNA of the CDR3 is TGTGCCAGCAGCCATACAGGGGTAGTTTTCAGCGAGCAGTACTTC.

This clone was seen a few times. V gene TRBV6-1 combines with J gene TRBJ1-2; D is perhaps TRBD1 (6 bases). Trimming left V 5 bases short and J 9 bases short, with 16 bases between. This CDR3 spans 13 amino acids. Per germline, CDR1 MNHNS and CDR2 SASEGT. CDR3 sequence reads: CASSFGLRGSYTF. The DNA for the CDR3 is TGTGCCAGCAGTTTTGGCCTAAGGGGGAGCTACACCTTC.

V usage is TRBV10-2 and J usage is TRBJ2-5, with 9 positions matching TRBD2. This CDR3 has 14 residues. Germline V gives CDR1 WSHSY, CDR2 SAAADI. Losses at the gene ends were 5 bases for V and 5 bases for J; bases not matched to a gene: 6. The CDR3 loop reads CASSYSGGFETQYF. CDR3 DNA: TGCGCCAGCAGTTATAGCGGGGGATTTGAGACCCAGTACTTC.

V and J are TRBV28 and TRBJ2-1, with 9 bases that match TRBD1. Germline loops: CDR1 MDHEN, CDR2 SYDVKM. The CDR3 covers 15 residues. After removal of 4 bases from V and 7 bases from J, the junction contained 8 bases not matched to a gene. The CDR3 coding sequence is TGTGCCAGCAGTTCCGGGACAGGGAGTCAAAATGAGCAGTTCTTC. Its translation is CASSSGTGSQNEQFF.

The rearrangement uses TRBV6-1 and TRBJ1-3; D possibly corresponds to TRBD1 (6 bases). The CDR3 spans 12 residues. Germline lookup yields CDR1 MNHNS and CDR2 SASEGT. The V end was cut by 6 bases, the J end by 5 bases, with 8 bases between. The chain's CDR3 is CASSRDRNTIYF. The CDR3 DNA is TGTGCCAGCAGCCGGGACAGAAACACCATATATTTT.

This clone appeared once. This rearrangement joins TRBV19 to TRBJ2-2; D gene unclear. Per the germline V gene, CDR1 is LNHDA and CDR2 is SQIVND (reference sequence). The CDR3 loop spans 12 amino acids. The V end was cut by 3 bases, the J end by 6 bases, with 5 bases between. DNA for the CDR3: TGTGCCAGTAGTATGGAGCCCGGGGAGCTGTTTTTT. Protein product: CASSMEPGELFF.

This chain uses TRBV4-1 with TRBJ2-3; TRBD2 might be the D (6 bases). This CDR3 comprises 16 residues. V was clipped by 2 bases and J by 2 bases, with 14 bases between them. Germline V gene data show CDR1 as MGHRA and CDR2 as YSYEKL. CDR3 DNA sequence: TGCGCCAGCAGCCAAAGCGGACTAACGAACACAGATACGCAGTATTTT. Protein sequence: CASSQSGLTNTDTQYF.

The chain uses TRBV5-1 and TRBJ2-7; the match to TRBD2 covers 7 bases. With 6 bases clipped from V and 1 base from J, the junction kept 4 bases outside the gene matches. The germline V gene encodes CDR1 SGHRS and CDR2 YFSETQ. The CDR3 is 13 amino acids. CDR3 in amino acids: CASKGTTSYEQYF. CDR3 coding DNA: TGCGCCAGCAAAGGGACTACATCCTACGAGCAGTACTTC.

This clone was observed once. The CDR3 protein is CASSFTENYGYTF. DNA of the CDR3: TGTGCCAGCAGTTTCACAGAAAACTATGGCTACACCTTC. This chain joins TRBV7-9 and TRBJ1-2, with D unclear. Germline CDR1 is SEHNR and CDR2 is FQNEAQ (reference sequence). Trimming cost V 6 bases and J 2 bases, with 10 bases left between them. The CDR3 extends over 13 amino acids.

V is TRBV7-6 and J is TRBJ2-3; 8 nucleotides agree with TRBD2. This CDR3 is built from 15 residues. Looked up from germline, CDR1 is SGHVS and CDR2 is FNYEAQ. Trimming at V came to 2 bases and at J to 0 bases, leaving 1 base not matched to a gene. The chain's CDR3 is CASSLPGGSTDTQYF. CDR3 DNA sequence: TGTGCCAGCAGCTTACCGGGGGGGAGCACAGATACGCAGTATTTT. Full variable domain (missing parts from reference TRBV7-6 and TRBJ2-3): GAGVSQSPRYKVTKRGQDVALRCDPISGHVSLYWYRQALGQGPEFLTYFNYEAQQDKSGLPNDRFSAERPEGSISTLTIQRTEQRDSAMYRCASSLPGGSTDTQYFGPGTRLTVL.

This clone was counted once. The CDR3 coding sequence is TGTGCCAGCAGCCAAGATTCGAGCGGAAGCACAGATACGCAGTATTTT. Translating it yields CASSQDSSGSTDTQYF. The rearrangement uses TRBV4-2 and TRBJ2-3; TRBD2 is a possible D gene (5 bases). This CDR3 contains 16 residues. Trimming removed 0 bases from V and 0 bases from J, with 10 bases in between. Per the germline V gene, CDR1 is LGHNA and CDR2 is YNFKEQ.